This T cell receptor (beta chain) derives from a study of T cells after posttransplantation cyclophosphamide. Study results and caveats: Later blood repertoires were often dominated by clones from the donor CD8+ memory compartment. TRB overlap between skin or GI tissue T cells and blood was limited. TRB clonality was highly associated with recipient CMV seropositivity and reactivation.

Looked up from germline, CDR1 is SGDLS and CDR2 is YYNGEE. The CDR3 sequence is 18 residues long. With V trimmed by 0 bases and J by 6 bases, 12 bases remained unmatched. Data came from immunoSEQ multiplex PCR; TCRdb stores just in-frame clones and leaves some out. The sample yields roughly 41,000 clones, without any singletons. Peripheral blood was collected from the related graft donor on the marrow donation day. There are a few counts of this clone. Its antigen remains unknown. The source is a young man in good health and a related stem cell transplant donor. Sequenced input: PBMCs. This chain links TRBV9 with TRBJ2-2, with TRBD1 matching over 9 bases. The CDR3 is CASSVVSGQGIGAGELFF. CDR3 sequence (DNA): TGTGCCAGCAGCGTAGTATCTGGACAGGGGATCGGCGCCGGGGAGCTGTTTTTT.